These 19 T cell receptor beta chains share one sample of origin, sequenced in a study of T cell responses to AZD1222 COVID-19 vaccine. Only in-frame clones appear in the TCRdb table, and some are missing; sequencing was by immunoSEQ multiplex PCR. There are roughly 130,000 clones in the sample; 88% occur only once, and approximately 8% lies in the top ten. The starting material was peripheral blood, obtained on day 0 of AZD1222 vaccination. All receptors come from an adult in good health.

The rearrangement links TRBV5-1 to TRBJ1-1; 8 bases align to TRBD1. The V gene's germline CDR1 is SGHRS and CDR2 YFSETQ. The CDR3 spans 13 residues. V lost 4 bases to trimming and J lost 6 bases; unmatched junction nucleotides: 5. CDR3 loop: CASSLGQVPEAFF. The CDR3 DNA reads TGCGCCAGCAGCCTGGGACAGGTTCCTGAAGCTTTCTTT.

This clone has only one observation. The chain is built from TRBV12-3 or TRBV12-4 and TRBJ2-3; D call uncertain. The CDR3 length is 13 residues. Trimming took off 0 bases at V and 10 bases at J, with 11 bases between the two ends. The CDR3 DNA reads as TGTGCCAGCAGTTTAGCGGCGCCTGGGGCGCAGTATTTT. Protein: CASSLAAPGAQYF.

The chain carries TRBV5-1 and TRBJ2-3; D gene unclear. Germline V gene data show CDR1 as SGHRS and CDR2 as YFSETQ. Trimming stripped 0 bases from V and 2 bases from J, with 7 bases between. This CDR3 region has 14 residues. CDR3 sequence (DNA): TGCGCCAGCAGCTTGGGTTTACCCACAGATACGCAGTATTTT. This gives the protein CASSLGLPTDTQYF.

The rearrangement uses TRBV6-4 and TRBJ1-1, with 7 nucleotides matching TRBD1. Trimming at V came to 6 bases and at J to 0 bases, leaving 1 base not matched to a gene. This CDR3 has 13 residues. In germline, CDR1 is MRHNA, CDR2 SNTAGT. The CDR3 region is CASRDRLNTEAFF. The CDR3, as DNA: TGTGCCAGCAGGGACAGGTTGAACACTGAAGCTTTCTTT.

The chain is built from TRBV7-9 and TRBJ1-1, with TRBD1 matching 9 bases. From germline, CDR1 is SEHNR and CDR2 FQNEAQ (reference sequence). V was pared by 2 bases and J by 4 bases, with 2 bases of the junction left unmatched. This CDR3 contains 14 residues. CDR3 coding DNA: TGTGCCAGCAGCTTACCGGGACAGGGCACTGAAGCTTTCTTT. Its translation is CASSLPGQGTEAFF.

As for this clone: The junction differs from germline at one of its ends, possibly a read error. This chain uses TRBV7-2 with TRBJ2-2, with unresolved D. CDR3 size: 15 residues. Germline V gene data show CDR1 as SGHTA and CDR2 as FQGNSA. CDR3 bases: TGTGCCAGCAGGTTAGACCCTCACTACACCGGGGAGCTGTTTTTT. Translating gives CASRLDPHYTGELFF.

Comment on this clone: At one end the junction does not follow the germline gene, possibly because of a read error. The J gene is TRBJ2-1, the V gene TRBV28; D is ambiguous. This CDR3 has 13 amino acids. Germline CDR1 reads MDHEN; CDR2 reads SYDVKM. The CDR3 reads CASSAGLLSAVVF. CDR3 nucleotide sequence: TGTGCCAGCAGTGCCGGGCTCCTTTCCGCCGTCGTCTTC.

This clone was recorded once. One end of the junction varies from germline; a read error may be responsible. The V call is TRBV24-1, the J call TRBJ1-2; tentatively, D is TRBD1 (6 bases). CDR3 length: 14 residues. Germline V lookup: CDR1 KGHDR, CDR2 SFDVKD. The CDR3 DNA reads as TGTGCCACCAGTGATCCTCACAGGGCCCTTGGACCTTTCTTC. It specifies CATSDPHRALGPFF.

V gene TRBV12-3 or TRBV12-4 combines with J gene TRBJ2-7; weak D call: TRBD1 (5 bases). The V gene lost 6 bases and the J gene lost 1 base, with 10 bases spanning the gap. The CDR3 extends over 13 amino acids. CDR3 sequence: CASSLQGSYEQYF. CDR3 coding DNA: TGTGCCAGCAGCCTTCAGGGATCCTACGAGCAGTACTTC.

CDR3 amino acids: CASSSPLNTEAFF. In DNA, the CDR3 is TGTGCCAGCAGTTCCCCCCTGAACACTGAAGCTTTCTTT. The chain links TRBV27 to TRBJ1-1, with unresolved D. The V gene's germline CDR1 is MNHEY and CDR2 SMNVEV (reference sequence). The CDR3 length is 13 residues. V shed 4 bases and J shed 0 bases, with 6 bases lying between them.

The chain recombines TRBV3-1 (or the pseudogene TRBV3-2) with TRBJ1-2, with D perhaps TRBD1 (5 bases). V lost 0 bases and J 4 bases, leaving 9 bases between the germline ends. From germline, CDR1 is LGHDT and CDR2 YNNKEL (reference sequence). The CDR3 extends over 14 amino acids. The CDR3 DNA follows: TGTGCCAGCAGCCAAGATTGGGGGGGCTATGGCTACACCTTC. Its translation is CASSQDWGGYGYTF.

CDR3 sequence reads: CASSLGAGANYGYTF. CDR3 nucleotide sequence: TGTGCCAGCAGCTTAGGGGCAGGGGCCAACTATGGCTACACCTTC. The chain links TRBV7-8 to TRBJ1-2, with D perhaps TRBD1 (6 bases). Germline CDR1 and CDR2: SGHVS and FQNEAQ. The CDR3 consists of 15 residues. The germline V and J ends were trimmed by 1 base and 2 bases, with 11 bases remaining between them.

The V call is TRBV11-3, the J call TRBJ2-7, with D hard to call. This CDR3 contains 14 residues. V dropped 0 bases and J dropped 0 bases, with 6 bases sitting between them. Per germline, CDR1 SGHNT and CDR2 YENEEA. The CDR3 coding sequence is TGTGCCAGCAGCTTAGAACCAAGCTCCTACGAGCAGTACTTC. Encoded protein: CASSLEPSSYEQYF.

The chain couples TRBV5-4 to TRBJ1-1, with a possible D match to TRBD1 (5 bases). Germline V gives CDR1 SGHNT, CDR2 YYREEE (reference sequence). The CDR3 totals 17 residues. Trimming took off 2 bases at V and 1 base at J, with 18 bases between the two ends. CDR3 residues: CASSLDLRDHRNTEAFF. The CDR3 bases are TGTGCCAGCAGCTTAGATCTTCGGGACCACCGGAACACTGAAGCTTTCTTT.

The chain recombines TRBV10-3 with TRBJ2-1; 11 nucleotides line up with TRBD2. Trimming removed 11 bases from V and 1 base from J; junction bases left unmatched: 7. This CDR3 spans 15 amino acids. Germline CDR1 is ENHRY and CDR2 is SYGVKD. The DNA for the CDR3 is TGTGCCGTCGGGACTAGCGGCTTTTCCTACAATGAGCAGTTCTTC. Its protein product is CAVGTSGFSYNEQFF.

The chain recombines TRBV6-5 with TRBJ2-1; a weak D match, TRBD2 (7 bases). The germline V and J ends were trimmed by 8 bases and 4 bases, with 12 bases remaining between them. The length of the CDR3 is 13 residues. Germline V gene lookup returns CDR1 MNHEY and CDR2 SVGAGI. The CDR3 nucleotides read TGTGCCAGCGGGGGGGCTGGTTACAATGAGCAGTTCTTC. This encodes CASGGAGYNEQFF.

This chain uses TRBV12-5 with TRBJ2-7; TRBD1 matches 10 bases. Trimming took 8 bases from V and 4 from J; bases not matched to a gene: 8. Germline V gene lookup returns CDR1 LGHNT and CDR2 FRNRAP. This CDR3 comprises 14 residues. The CDR3 is CASRLGQGRYEQYF. The CDR3 nucleotides are TGTGCTAGTCGCCTGGGACAGGGGAGATACGAGCAGTACTTC.

The chain uses TRBV7-9 and TRBJ1-5; D not resolved. The germline V and J ends were trimmed by 5 bases and 1 base, with 6 bases remaining between them. The CDR3 runs 13 residues. The germline V gene encodes CDR1 SEHNR and CDR2 FQNEAQ (reference sequence). The CDR3 nucleotides read TGTGCCAGCAGCCGCGACAGCAATCAGCCCCAGCATTTT. This gives the protein CASSRDSNQPQHF. Variable domain in full (rest from reference TRBV7-9 and TRBJ1-5): DTGVSQNPRHKITKRGQNVTFRCDPISEHNRLYWYRQTLGQGPEFLTYFQNEAQLEKSRLLSDRFSAERPKGSFSTLEIQRTEQGDSAMYLCASSRDSNQPQHFGDGTRLSIL.

This chain links TRBV14 with TRBJ2-7; 7 bases agree with TRBD2. CDR1 and CDR2 from the germline V gene are SGHDN and FVKESK. This CDR3 contains 12 residues. Unmatched junction bases numbered 4, after V lost 4 bases and J lost 7 bases. CDR3 residues: CASSPGGSEQYF. The CDR3 nucleotides are TGTGCCAGCAGCCCCGGGGGGAGTGAGCAGTACTTC.